This is a list of T cell receptor beta chains from one sample in a study of response to subunit inactivated influenza vaccine. TCRdb used MiXCR to reprocess the RT-PCR reads, holding one entry per CDR3 protein. The table includes some 550,000 distinct CDR3 sequences, around a quarter detected once. This sample also belongs to another study, concerning T cells expressing NK-cell markers.

This specimen consisted of CD4+ T cells sorted from PBMCs, obtained 12 days after vaccination. These receptors all come from a man over 45 who received an inactivated influenza vaccine. The CDR3 runs from the conserved cysteine through the conserved F or W. Fields, in order: D gene, V gene, J gene, clone size, CDR3 DNA, CDR3 protein. The D gene is left open where the match is weak. Part of the rows lack a size; the others show once, few, many or a class for expanded clones.

TRBD2,TRBV5-1,TRBJ2-7,NA,TGCGCCAGCAGCGCCGCGGGGGGAGGCTACGAGCAGTACTTC,CASSAAGGGYEQYF
NA,TRBV12-3/TRBV12-4,TRBJ1-2,NA,TGTGCCAGCAGTTGGGGGGCGGGGTATGGCTACACCTTC,CASSWGAGYGYTF
NA,TRBV20-1,TRBJ2-4,few,TGCAGTGCTTCTAGACTGGATCCCAGCGCCAAAAACATTCAGTACTTC,CSASRLDPSAKNIQYF
NA,TRBV5-1,TRBJ2-1,NA,TGCGCCAGCAGTGTAAGGGCCGCGGATGAGCAGTTCTTC,CASSVRAADEQFF
NA,TRBV9,TRBJ1-5,NA,TGTGCCAGCAGCGTAGAAGGGAGTGAGAGTCAGCCCCAGCATTTT,CASSVEGSESQPQHF
NA,TRBV7-9,TRBJ2-1,NA,TGTGCCAGCAGCTTAATATCTGAGCAGTTCTTC,CASSLISEQFF
TRBD2,TRBV29-1,TRBJ2-5,few,TGCAGCGCCTCGCGACTAGCGGGGCTGGGAGAGACCCAGTACTTC,CSASRLAGLGETQYF
NA,TRBV29-1,TRBJ2-6,once,TGCAGCGTTTTGTTCTCGGACATAGGGAGCTCTGGGGCCAACGTCCTGACTTTC,CSVLFSDIGSSGANVLTF
NA,TRBV10-3,TRBJ2-7,NA,TGTGCCATCAGTATCTCAGGGCTTGGTGCCGAGCAGTACTTC,CAISISGLGAEQYF
NA,TRBV5-5,TRBJ2-7,NA,TGTGCCAGCAGCTTGGCCTGGGCCAGCTCCTACGAGCAGTACTTC,CASSLAWASSYEQYF
NA,TRBV14,TRBJ1-2,NA,TGTGCCAGCAGCCGGGGTCCCTCTGGTAATGGCTACACCTTC,CASSRGPSGNGYTF
TRBD2,TRBV6-5,TRBJ2-3,few,TGTGCCAGCAGTTATTTAGCGGGAAGCACAGATACGCAGTATTTT,CASSYLAGSTDTQYF
TRBD2,TRBV6-2/TRBV6-3,TRBJ2-1,NA,TGTGCCAGCACTCACCGGGCTAGCGGGAAAATCAGCGACAATGAGCAGTTCTTC,CASTHRASGKISDNEQFF
TRBD2,TRBV7-2,TRBJ2-5,few,TGTGCCAGCAGCTTAGCGGGCCCGGGGGGAAAAGAGACCCAGTACTTC,CASSLAGPGGKETQYF
TRBD2,TRBV2,TRBJ2-1,NA,TGTGCCAGCCTCCCCCTAGCGGCCCCCTTTTACAATGAGCAGTTCTTC,CASLPLAAPFYNEQFF
NA,TRBV6-2/TRBV6-3,TRBJ1-1,few,TGTGCCAGCAGCCTGGGGGCGCTGAGTGAAGCTTTCTTT,CASSLGALSEAFF
NA,TRBV6-1,TRBJ2-5,few,TGTGCCAGCAGTGAGACTTACCAAGAGACCCAGTACTTC,CASSETYQETQYF
NA,TRBV5-1,TRBJ1-1,few,TGCGCCAGCAGCAACATGGTTGGGGGTGGGACTGAAGCTTTCTTT,CASSNMVGGGTEAFF
TRBD1,TRBV12-3/TRBV12-4,TRBJ2-7,few,TGTGCCAGCAGTCACGGTGGGGGACAGGCCTTAAAGCAGTACTTC,CASSHGGGQALKQYF
NA,TRBV21-1,TRBJ1-5,NA,TGTGCCAGCAGCAGAACAGGGGCAGGTTGTCAGCCCCAGCATTTT,CASSRTGAGCQPQHF
NA,TRBV7-2,TRBJ1-4,NA,TGTGCCAGCAGCTTACACAGTGCAACTAATGAAAAACTGTTTTTT,CASSLHSATNEKLFF
NA,TRBV12-5,TRBJ2-7,once,TGTGCTAGTGGTTCCGGGGACTTACCGTACGAGGAGTACTTC,CASGSGDLPYEEYF
NA,TRBV20-1,TRBJ1-1,few,TGCAGTGCTAGAGATTTTAGGGGCGGCACTGAAGCTTTCTTT,CSARDFRGGTEAFF
TRBD1,TRBV5-5,TRBJ2-1,NA,TGTGCCAGCAGAGCTGACAGGGGGTCTGAGCAGTTCTTC,CASRADRGSEQFF
NA,TRBV6-1,TRBJ2-7,few,TGTGCCAGCAGCCAGGGTGGGGCATCCTACGAGCAGTACTTC,CASSQGGASYEQYF
TRBD1,TRBV5-1,TRBJ2-5,NA,TGCGCCAGCAGCCCCCGGGACAGGGGGCGGGAGACCCAGTACTTC,CASSPRDRGRETQYF
TRBD1,TRBV20-1,TRBJ2-5,NA,TGCAGTGCTAGTCCCGGGACAGTAGAAGAGACCCAGTACTTC,CSASPGTVEETQYF
TRBD1,TRBV12-3/TRBV12-4,TRBJ2-7,NA,TGTGCCAGCAGTGAGACAGGGGGCGGGTACGAGCAGTACTTC,CASSETGGGYEQYF
NA,TRBV29-1,TRBJ2-5,NA,TGCAGCGTTGAAGGGATGGGGGGATGGCAGACCCAGTACTTC,CSVEGMGGWQTQYF
NA,TRBV5-6,TRBJ1-6,NA,TGTGCCAGCAGCTACGAGAGGGATTCACCCCTCCACTTT,CASSYERDSPLHF